The clone carrying this T cell receptor beta chain turned up a few times. Treatment given: randomized to nivolumab then ipilimumab (arm A) or the reverse (arm B). The CDR3 contains 15 residues. With 0 bases clipped from V and 3 bases from J, the junction kept 1 base outside the gene matches. Germline V lookup: CDR1 SGHRS, CDR2 YFSETQ. These data are taken from a study of sequential checkpoint blockade in melanoma. About the research overall: Arm A got nivolumab then ipilimumab; arm B the reverse, 1:1.

Sequencing used immunoSEQ multiplex PCR; TCRdb keeps in-frame clones, though not all of them. The sample holds roughly 29,000 clones, nearly 85% seen once. V gene TRBV5-1 combines with J gene TRBJ2-1, with 9 bases that match TRBD2. The sequences come from CD8+ T cells sorted from blood (inferred from file names), collected from a patient given nivolumab and ipilimumab in sequence. The sequence came from a human donor with melanoma. CDR3 in amino acids: CASSLVAGVYNEQFF. The CDR3 coding sequence is TGCGCCAGCAGCTTGGTAGCGGGGGTCTACAATGAGCAGTTCTTC.